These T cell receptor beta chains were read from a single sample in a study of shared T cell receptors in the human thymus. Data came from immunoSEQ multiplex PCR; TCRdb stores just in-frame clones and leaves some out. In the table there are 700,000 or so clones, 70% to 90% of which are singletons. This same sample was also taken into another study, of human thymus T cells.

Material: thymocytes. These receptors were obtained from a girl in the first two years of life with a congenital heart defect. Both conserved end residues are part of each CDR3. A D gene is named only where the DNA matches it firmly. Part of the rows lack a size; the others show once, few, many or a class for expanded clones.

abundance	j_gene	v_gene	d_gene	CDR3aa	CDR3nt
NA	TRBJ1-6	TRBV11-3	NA	CASSLDPGYHSPLHF	TGTGCCAGCAGCTTAGATCCGGGATACCATTCACCCCTCCACTTT
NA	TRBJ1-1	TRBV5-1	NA	CASSLYLRDTEAFF	TGCGCCAGCAGCTTGTACCTCCGGGACACTGAAGCTTTCTTT
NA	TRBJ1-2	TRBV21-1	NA	CASSKGEDGYTF	TGTGCCAGCAGCAAAGGAGAAGATGGCTACACCTTC
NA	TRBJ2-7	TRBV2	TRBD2	CAATSGEYSYEQYF	TGTGCCGCGACGAGCGGGGAGTACTCCTACGAGCAGTACTTC
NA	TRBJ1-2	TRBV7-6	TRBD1	CASSLAGPFRDRGNYGYTF	TGTGCCAGCAGCTTAGCGGGACCTTTCCGGGACAGGGGAAACTATGGCTACACCTTC
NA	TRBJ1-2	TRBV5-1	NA	CASSLVGGTLLGF	TGCGCCAGCAGCTTGGTTGGGGGGACGCTACTGGGCTTC
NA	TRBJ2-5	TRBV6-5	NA	CASSYLELKETQYF	TGTGCCAGCAGTTACCTGGAACTAAAAGAGACCCAGTACTTC
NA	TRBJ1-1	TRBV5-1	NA	CASSLAKVRGAGGTEAFF	TGCGCCAGCAGCTTGGCCAAAGTGCGGGGGGCCGGGGGGACTGAAGCTTTCTTT
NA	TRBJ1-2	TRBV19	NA	CASSMMQGMDGYTF	TGTGCCAGTAGTATGATGCAGGGGATGGATGGCTACACCTTC
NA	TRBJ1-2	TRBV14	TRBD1	CASSHFGGQGQLFNYGYTF	TGTGCCAGCAGCCACTTTGGGGGACAGGGCCAACTATTTAACTATGGCTACACCTTC
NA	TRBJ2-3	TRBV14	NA	CASSPIRTEPSTDTQYF	TGTGCCAGCAGCCCGATCCGGACAGAACCTAGCACAGATACGCAGTATTTT
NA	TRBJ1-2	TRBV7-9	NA	CASSRVGTPSLWGYTF	TGTGCCAGCAGCCGAGTCGGGACACCGTCTCTATGGGGCTACACCTTC
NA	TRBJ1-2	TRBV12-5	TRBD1	CASGGGTGDHGYTF	TGCGCTAGTGGTGGCGGGACAGGGGATCATGGCTACACCTTC
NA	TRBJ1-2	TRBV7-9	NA	CASSPPGGYYGYTF	TGTGCCAGCAGCCCCCCCGGGGGATACTATGGCTACACCTTC
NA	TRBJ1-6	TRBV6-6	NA	CASSPSGSYNSPLHF	TGTGCCAGCAGCCCCTCGGGGTCCTATAATTCACCCCTCCACTTT
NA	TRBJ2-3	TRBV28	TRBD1	CVTRGGVMTDTQYF	TGTGTCACGAGAGGGGGCGTAATGACAGATACGCAGTATTTT
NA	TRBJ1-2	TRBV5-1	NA	CASRRGGEVPGYTF	TGCGCCAGCAGGCGGGGAGGGGAGGTCCCTGGCTACACCTTC
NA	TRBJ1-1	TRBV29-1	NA	CSAASGGTDTEAFF	TGCAGCGCCGCTAGCGGGGGTACAGACACTGAAGCTTTCTTT
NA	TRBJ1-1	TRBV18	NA	CANHPMPDSSEVNTEAFF	TGTGCCAACCATCCGATGCCGGACTCCTCGGAGGTGAACACTGAAGCTTTCTTT
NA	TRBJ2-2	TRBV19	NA	CATTTAEGDTGELFF	TGTGCCACCACGACAGCCGAAGGAGACACCGGGGAGCTGTTTTTT
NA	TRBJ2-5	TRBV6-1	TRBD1	CASSESERRDRGKETQYF	TGTGCCAGCAGTGAATCAGAACGTCGGGACAGGGGTAAAGAGACCCAGTACTTC
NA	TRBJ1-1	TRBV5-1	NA	CASSPGGPGPLLNTEAFF	TGCGCCAGCAGCCCGGGGGGGCCAGGACCCCTATTGAACACTGAAGCTTTCTTT
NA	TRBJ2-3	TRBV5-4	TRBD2	CATGGGRFAGGTQYF	TGTGCCACGGGGGGAGGTCGCTTCGCGGGGGGTACGCAGTATTTT
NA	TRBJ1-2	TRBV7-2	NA	CASSLYETGTSYGYTF	TGTGCCAGCAGCTTATACGAGACGGGGACAAGCTATGGCTACACCTTC
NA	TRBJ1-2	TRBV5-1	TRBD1	CASSLALGPRDRAILGYTF	TGCGCCAGCAGCTTGGCATTAGGGCCCCGGGACAGGGCTATTTTAGGCTACACCTTC
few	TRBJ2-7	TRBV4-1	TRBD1	CASSQAADRAKDEQYF	TGCGCCAGCAGCCAAGCCGCGGACAGGGCGAAGGACGAGCAGTACTTC
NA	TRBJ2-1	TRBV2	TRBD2	CASSEAPIAGGPYNEQFF	TGTGCCAGCAGTGAAGCACCAATAGCGGGGGGGCCCTACAATGAGCAGTTCTTC
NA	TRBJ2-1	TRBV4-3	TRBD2	CASRSLAGPYNEQFF	TGCGCCAGCAGGTCCCTAGCGGGGCCCTACAATGAGCAGTTCTTC
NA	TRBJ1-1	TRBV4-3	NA	CASSQPGGGRENTEAFF	TGCGCCAGCAGCCAACCGGGGGGGGGCAGGGAGAACACTGAAGCTTTCTTT
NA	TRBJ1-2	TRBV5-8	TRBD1	CASSSGPPGTGMERYGYTF	TGTGCCAGCAGCTCTGGCCCGCCTGGGACAGGGATGGAACGCTATGGCTACACCTTC
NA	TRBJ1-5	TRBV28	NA	CASRPGAQPQHF	TGTGCCAGCCGACCAGGGGCCCAGCCCCAGCATTTT
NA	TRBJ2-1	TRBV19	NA	CASSRVNEQFF	TGTGCCAGTAGTCGAGTCAATGAGCAGTTCTTC
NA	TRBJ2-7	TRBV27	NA	CASSWGGRASYEQYF	TGTGCCAGCAGTTGGGGAGGACGGGCCTCCTACGAGCAGTACTTC
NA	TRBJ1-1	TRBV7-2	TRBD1	CASSSPGTGREVMNTEAFF	TGTGCCAGCAGCTCCCCCGGGACAGGGAGGGAGGTTATGAACACTGAAGCTTTCTTT
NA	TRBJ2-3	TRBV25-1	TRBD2	CAVAGGDTDTQYF	TGTGCCGTTGCCGGGGGGGACACAGATACGCAGTATTTT
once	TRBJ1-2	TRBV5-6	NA	CASSQIRGWGYTF	TGTGCCAGCAGCCAAATCAGGGGTTGGGGCTACACCTTC
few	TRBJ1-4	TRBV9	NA	CASSHPAAGNEKLFF	TGTGCCAGCAGCCACCCAGCCGCGGGAAATGAAAAACTGTTTTTT
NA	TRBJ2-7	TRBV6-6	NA	CASDLGGGLSYEQYF	TGTGCCAGCGATTTAGGCGGGGGCCTCTCCTACGAGCAGTACTTC
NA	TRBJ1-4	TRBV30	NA	CAWSSGMTVEKLFF	TGTGCCTGGAGTTCGGGTATGACAGTGGAAAAACTGTTTTTT
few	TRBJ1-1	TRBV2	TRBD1	CASSGTGGSTEAFF	TGTGCCAGCAGTGGAACAGGGGGCTCGACTGAAGCTTTCTTT
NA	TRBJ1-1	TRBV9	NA	CASSVERGGYTEAFF	TGTGCCAGCAGCGTAGAGCGGGGTGGGTACACTGAAGCTTTCTTT
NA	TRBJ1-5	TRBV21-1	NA	CASSLSGTGVRDQPQHF	TGTGCCAGCAGTCTCTCCGGGACAGGGGTGCGCGATCAGCCCCAGCATTTT
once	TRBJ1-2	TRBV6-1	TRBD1	CAGGAGGAGNYGYTF	TGTGCCGGCGGGGCAGGGGGCGCAGGGAACTATGGCTACACCTTC
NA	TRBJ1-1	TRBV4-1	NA	CASSQVENTEAFF	TGCGCCAGCAGCCAAGTAGAGAACACTGAAGCTTTCTTT
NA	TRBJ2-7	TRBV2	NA	CASTRDCSYEQYF	TGTGCCAGCACAAGGGACTGCTCCTACGAGCAGTACTTC
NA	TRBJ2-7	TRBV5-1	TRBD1	CASRGRDRDSSYEQYF	TGCGCCAGCAGGGGTCGGGACCGGGACAGCTCCTACGAGCAGTACTTC
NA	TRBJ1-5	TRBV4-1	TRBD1	CASSQGKGTEGNQPQHF	TGCGCCAGCAGCCAAGGGAAAGGGACAGAGGGCAATCAGCCCCAGCATTTT
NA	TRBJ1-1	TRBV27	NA	CASSPGRSRHGDTEAFF	TGTGCCAGCAGTCCTGGTAGGTCGCGACACGGGGACACTGAAGCTTTCTTT
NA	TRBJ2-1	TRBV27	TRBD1	CASSHSSTGDNEQFF	TGTGCCAGCAGTCATTCTTCGACAGGGGATAATGAGCAGTTCTTC
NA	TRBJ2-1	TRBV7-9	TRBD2	CASSLVIKRGVGNEQFF	TGTGCCAGCAGCTTAGTTATCAAGCGGGGGGTAGGCAATGAGCAGTTCTTC
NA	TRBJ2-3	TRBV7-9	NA	CASRAGTYTDTQYF	TGTGCCAGCCGGGCGGGCACCTACACAGATACGCAGTATTTT
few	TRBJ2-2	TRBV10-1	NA	CASSPGTQTGELFF	TGCGCCAGCAGCCCCGGGACACAAACCGGGGAGCTGTTTTTT
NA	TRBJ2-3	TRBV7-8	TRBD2	CASSLAIDPTSGGPDTQYF	TGTGCCAGCAGCTTAGCTATTGACCCAACTAGCGGGGGACCAGATACGCAGTATTTT
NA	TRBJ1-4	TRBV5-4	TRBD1	CASSSSGQGPNEKLFF	TGTGCCAGCAGCTCCTCCGGACAGGGGCCTAATGAAAAACTGTTTTTT
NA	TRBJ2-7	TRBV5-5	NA	CASSLSGQEVSLSEQYF	TGTGCCAGCAGCTTATCCGGCCAGGAGGTATCCCTTTCCGAGCAGTACTTC
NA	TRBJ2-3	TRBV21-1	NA	CATPGMGGGAVETDTQYF	TGTGCCACCCCCGGGATGGGCGGGGGGGCCGTAGAGACAGATACGCAGTATTTT